This passage covers 22 T cell receptor beta chains from one sample sequenced in a study of response to subunit inactivated influenza vaccine. TCRdb reprocessed the RT-PCR reads via MiXCR and lists one record per CDR3 protein. This table has about 830,000 distinct CDR3 sequences, 18% appearing once. Here the sequenced sample was PBMCs from blood, taken roughly 5 days after vaccination. Receptors were obtained from a man in his forties or fifties who received an inactivated influenza vaccine.

The V and J genes are TRBV28 and TRBJ2-7; possible D gene TRBD1, 8 bases. This CDR3 has 14 residues. CDR1 MDHEN and CDR2 SYDVKM come from the germline V gene. V lost 1 base and J 3 bases, leaving 10 bases between the germline ends. CDR3 loop: CASSLYRGGYEQYF. The DNA for the CDR3 is TGTGCCAGCAGTTTATACAGGGGGGGCTACGAGCAGTACTTC.

The chain employs TRBV5-5 and TRBJ2-1; 8 bases agree with TRBD1. The CDR3 loop spans 16 amino acids. Trimming at V came to 4 bases and at J to 7 bases, leaving 13 bases not matched to a gene. Germline V gene lookup returns CDR1 SGHKS and CDR2 YYEKEE (reference sequence). As DNA, the CDR3 is TGTGCCAGCAGCCAAGAGCCGACAGGGGCGGGGAATGAGCAGTTCTTC. Amino acid sequence: CASSQEPTGAGNEQFF.

The chain carries TRBV6-1 and TRBJ2-3; D gene ambiguous. The CDR3 is 13 amino acids. Germline V gene lookup returns CDR1 MNHNS and CDR2 SASEGT. V was pared by 6 bases and J by 4 bases, with 11 bases between. Here the CDR3 DNA reads TGTGCCAGCAGACGCGAGATCGCAGATACGCAGTATTTT. Protein: CASRREIADTQYF.

The rearrangement joins TRBV28 to TRBJ2-7, with 7 bases fitting TRBD1. This CDR3 is built from 15 residues. V shed 6 bases, J shed 4 bases, and the junction held 12 bases outside the gene matches. From germline, CDR1 is MDHEN and CDR2 SYDVKM. The CDR3 sequence: CASSYPGQRRYEQYF. The CDR3 nucleotides read TGTGCCAGCAGCTATCCGGGACAGCGAAGATACGAGCAGTACTTC.

This clonotype was counted a few times. The chain links TRBV19 to TRBJ2-1; no definite D call. Germline V gene lookup returns CDR1 LNHDA and CDR2 SQIVND (reference sequence). This CDR3 comprises 16 residues. The V end lost 5 bases, the J end lost 0 bases, and 14 bases lay between the germline ends. The CDR3 loop is CASSHPAMSSYNEQFF. The CDR3 nucleotides are TGTGCCAGTAGTCACCCGGCCATGAGCTCCTACAATGAGCAGTTCTTC.

This clonotype was counted a few times. The CDR3 bases are TGTGCCAGCAGCTCCGGACAGGGACTAGAGACCCAGTACTTC. Translated, it gives CASSSGQGLETQYF. J is TRBJ2-5 and V is TRBV7-7, with 8 nucleotides matching TRBD1. There are 14 residues in the CDR3. With V trimmed by 4 bases and J by 4 bases, 5 bases remained unmatched. Germline V CDR1 and CDR2: SSHAT, FNYEAQ (reference sequence).

This clonotype was observed a handful of times. This chain joins TRBV5-1 and TRBJ2-7, with no clear D. This CDR3 region has 14 residues. V gave up 0 bases and J gave up 6 bases, with 13 bases separating them. Germline-derived CDR1 and CDR2 are SGHRS and YFSETQ. CDR3 nucleotide sequence: TGCGCCAGCAGCTTGGGTAGATTGGGCAGCGAGCAGTACTTC. This encodes CASSLGRLGSEQYF. The complete variable domain, with remaining parts taken from reference TRBV5-1 and TRBJ2-7, reads KAGVTQTPRYLIKTRGQQVTLSCSPISGHRSVSWYQQTPGQGLQFLFEYFSETQRNKGNFPGRFSGRQFSNSRSEMNVSTLELGDSALYLCASSLGRLGSEQYFGPGTRLTVT.

This chain links TRBV5-1 with TRBJ2-3; 7 bases fit TRBD1. CDR3 size: 14 residues. Unmatched junction bases numbered 7, after V lost 7 bases and J lost 2 bases. Per the germline V gene, CDR1 is SGHRS and CDR2 is YFSETQ. The CDR3 DNA sequence: TGCGCCAGCGGACCGGGACAGTTCACAGATACGCAGTATTTT. Its translation: CASGPGQFTDTQYF.

This clonotype was observed a handful of times. The CDR3 DNA follows: TGTGCCAGCAGCTCCCAAGAACACGGAAGAGCGTCACCCCTCCACTTT. This translates into CASSSQEHGRASPLHF. V and J are TRBV5-5 and TRBJ1-6, with D uncertain. The germline gives CDR1 SGHKS, CDR2 YYEKEE (reference sequence). The CDR3 is 16 residues long. V lost 3 bases, J lost 10 bases, and 20 bases lay in between.

The J gene is TRBJ2-7, the V gene TRBV7-8, with TRBD2 identical over 8 bases. CDR3 size: 16 residues. With V trimmed by 1 base and J by 2 bases, 7 bases remained unmatched. From germline, CDR1 is SGHVS and CDR2 FQNEAQ. The CDR3 DNA reads TGTGCCAGCAGCTTAGGCGGAAGCGGGAGTGCCTACGAGCAGTACTTC. This sequence encodes CASSLGGSGSAYEQYF.

The gene calls are TRBV20-1 and TRBJ2-5; 8 bases map to TRBD2. This CDR3 comprises 16 residues. Germline V CDR1 and CDR2: DFQATT, SNEGSKA (reference sequence). J was trimmed by 0 bases and V by 2 bases; bases with no gene match: 8. For the CDR3, the DNA is TGCAGTGCTAGATCTCAGCGGGAGTCTTACCAAGAGACCCAGTACTTC. Its protein product is CSARSQRESYQETQYF.

This clonotype appeared many times. This sequence joins TRBV5-1 and TRBJ2-3; 9 positions match TRBD1. There are 15 residues in the CDR3. The ends lost 4 bases at V and 4 bases at J; junction bases unmatched: 7. The germline V gene encodes CDR1 SGHRS and CDR2 YFSETQ. The CDR3 DNA is TGCGCCAGCAGCGAAGTACAGGGGGCGGCAGATACGCAGTATTTT. Encoded protein: CASSEVQGAADTQYF.

The V gene is TRBV4-1, the J gene TRBJ2-4, with D perhaps TRBD2 (7 bases). Germline CDR1 and CDR2: MGHRA and YSYEKL. The CDR3 extends over 16 amino acids. The V end lost 1 base, the J end lost 8 bases, and 18 bases lay between the germline ends. The CDR3 region is CASSQGGGPGEDIQYF. CDR3 nucleotide sequence: TGCGCCAGCAGCCAAGGCGGGGGCCCCGGGGAGGACATTCAGTACTTC.

The chain employs TRBV15 and TRBJ2-3; no definite D call. Deletions cut 3 bases from V and 4 bases from J, with 14 bases between. From germline, CDR1 is LNHNV and CDR2 YYDKDF (reference sequence). This CDR3 comprises 15 residues. CDR3 sequence reads: CATSSQETQPDTQYF. The CDR3 DNA follows: TGTGCCACCAGCAGCCAGGAGACACAACCAGATACGCAGTATTTT.

The rearrangement uses TRBV27 and TRBJ2-7; possibly TRBD1 or TRBD2 for D (6 bases each). Trimming removed 5 bases at V and 3 bases at J, with 14 bases between. The CDR3 is made up of 14 amino acids. Germline lookup yields CDR1 MNHEY and CDR2 SMNVEV (reference sequence). As DNA, the CDR3 is TGTGCCAGCAGTCCCATAGGGGGGAACTACGAGCAGTACTTC. The encoded protein is CASSPIGGNYEQYF.

This chain uses TRBV20-1 with TRBJ2-1, with 8 bases matching TRBD2. In germline, CDR1 is DFQATT, CDR2 SNEGSKA (reference sequence). This CDR3 region has 15 residues. With 4 bases clipped from V and 2 bases from J, the junction kept 7 bases outside the gene matches. The CDR3 loop is CSATKAGGTYNEQFF. The CDR3 DNA is TGCAGTGCTACCAAGGCGGGAGGAACCTACAATGAGCAGTTCTTC.

Concerning this clonotype itself: One base away lies a much larger clone, so this may be a sequencing read error. This rearrangement joins TRBV5-1 to TRBJ2-7, with D uncertain. Germline CDR1 is SGHRS and CDR2 is YFSETQ. The CDR3 length is 12 residues. The chain's CDR3 is CSSSANFYEQYF. CDR3 bases: TGCTCCAGCAGCGCCAATTTCTACGAGCAGTACTTC.

The CDR3, as DNA: TGTGCCATCAGTGATGGACTAGCGGGGGGCTACAATGAGCAGTTCTTC. Its translation: CAISDGLAGGYNEQFF. This chain uses TRBV10-3 with TRBJ2-1; the match to TRBD2 covers 14 bases. Germline trimming cut 3 bases from V and 3 bases from J; bases unmatched to any gene: 1. The CDR3 covers 16 residues. The germline V gene has CDR1 ENHRY and CDR2 SYGVKD.

This clonotype appeared a few times. CDR3 in amino acids: CASSYVDTQYF. As DNA, the CDR3 is TGTGCCAGCAGCTACGTAGATACGCAGTATTTT. The chain recombines TRBV2 with TRBJ2-3; no reliable D call. Trimming removed 6 bases at V and 5 bases at J, with 6 bases between. This CDR3 comprises 11 residues. The V gene's germline CDR1 is SNHLY and CDR2 FYNNEI. Looking up the rest from reference TRBV2 and TRBJ2-3 gives the full variable domain: EPEVTQTPSHQVTQMGQEVILRCVPISNHLYFYWYRQILGQKVEFLVSFYNNEISEKSEIFDDQFSVERPDGSNFTLKIRSTKLEDSAMYFCASSYVDTQYFGPGTRLTVL.

This clonotype was recorded a few times. The gene calls are TRBV28 and TRBJ2-5; D might be TRBD2 (6 bases). The V and J ends lost 4 bases and 5 bases respectively, with 14 bases between them. CDR1 and CDR2 from the germline V gene are MDHEN and SYDVKM. CDR3 size: 14 residues. Here the CDR3 reads CASSSPAGWETQYF. Written as DNA, the CDR3 is TGTGCCAGCAGTTCCCCCGCGGGGTGGGAGACCCAGTACTTC.

The chain recombines TRBV12-3 or TRBV12-4 with TRBJ2-5; 8 nucleotides align to TRBD1. V lost 3 bases and J lost 10; bases outside the gene matches: 4. The CDR3 is made up of 12 amino acids. The CDR3 DNA sequence: TGTGCCAGCAGTTTTGGACAGGGCGACCAGTACTTC. Its protein is CASSFGQGDQYF.

The genes are TRBV7-2 and TRBJ2-1; the D gene is possibly TRBD2 (6 bases). CDR3 size: 13 residues. The germline V gene has CDR1 SGHTA and CDR2 FQGNSA. The V gene lost 6 bases and the J gene lost 7 bases, with 13 bases spanning the gap. CDR3 sequence reads: CASRFLALNEQFF. CDR3 nucleotide sequence: TGTGCCAGCAGGTTCCTAGCGCTGAATGAGCAGTTCTTC.